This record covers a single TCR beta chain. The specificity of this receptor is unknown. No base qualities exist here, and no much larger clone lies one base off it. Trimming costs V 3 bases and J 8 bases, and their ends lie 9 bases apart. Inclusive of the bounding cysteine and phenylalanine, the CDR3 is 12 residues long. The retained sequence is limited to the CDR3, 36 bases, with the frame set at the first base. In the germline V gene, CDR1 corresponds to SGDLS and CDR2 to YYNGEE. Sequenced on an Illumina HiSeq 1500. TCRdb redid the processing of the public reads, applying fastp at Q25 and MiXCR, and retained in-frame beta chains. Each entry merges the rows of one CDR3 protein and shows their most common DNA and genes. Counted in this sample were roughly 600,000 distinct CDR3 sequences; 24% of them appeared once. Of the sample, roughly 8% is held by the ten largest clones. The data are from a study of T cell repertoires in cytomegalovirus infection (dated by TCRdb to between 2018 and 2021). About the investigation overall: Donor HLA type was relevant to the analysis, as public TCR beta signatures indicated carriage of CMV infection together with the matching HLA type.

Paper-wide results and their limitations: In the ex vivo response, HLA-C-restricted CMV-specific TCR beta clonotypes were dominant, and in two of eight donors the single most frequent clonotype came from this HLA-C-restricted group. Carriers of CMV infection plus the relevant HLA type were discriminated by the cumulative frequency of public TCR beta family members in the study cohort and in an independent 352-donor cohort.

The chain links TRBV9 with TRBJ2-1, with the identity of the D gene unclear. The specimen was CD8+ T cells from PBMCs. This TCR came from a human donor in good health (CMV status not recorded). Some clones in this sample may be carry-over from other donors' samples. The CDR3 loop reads CASSEGFHEQFF. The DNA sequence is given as TGTGCCAGCAGCGAAGGGTTCCATGAGCAGTTCTTC.